This T cell receptor (beta chain) was identified during a study of early T cells in non-severe SARS-CoV-2 infection (dated by TCRdb to 2020 to 2023). Background on the whole study: Bulk RNA from unsorted whole blood was used for TCR sequencing, so alpha and beta chains could not be paired.

Here is what the overall study found, with its caveats: VDJdb matching was skewed toward anti-spike CD8 responses and likely underestimated virus-specific expansions, missing private and CD4 specificities.

As to this clonotype: Its cognate antigen has yet to be identified. The record has no base qualities; no much larger clone is one base away.

Set within a cohort of healthcare workers in London, UK, this nested case-control study involved weekly PCR testing of nasopharyngeal swabs along with blood sampling. Healthcare workers were recruited between 23 and 31 March 2020, during the week of the UK lockdown, and were followed weekly for up to roughly 15 weeks. Measured from the cysteine to the phenylalanine, the CDR3 is 14 residues long. The sequence is cut down to CDR3 DNA, 42 bases in frame from base 1. The V and J ends are trimmed by 1 base and 3 bases, leaving 10 bases between them. CDR1 and CDR2, looked up from the germline V gene, are SGHTA and FQGNSA. The library was generated by 5' RACE. Sequencing was carried out with a NextSeq 500. The TCR library protocol attached unique molecular identifiers to individual cDNA molecules to correct for sequencing error and PCR bias. Sequencing covered both TCR alpha and beta chains, and within each sample the abundances of alpha and beta sequences were tightly co-correlated. In the paper's pipeline: Decombinator V4 was used to perform V gene, J gene and CDR3 annotation of TCR sequences. Expanded TCRs were defined as changing significantly between any two time points under a Poisson model with p below 0.0001. TCR abundances were normalised to the total number of TCRs sequenced in each sample and reported as counts per million. TRAV1-2 paired with TRAJ12, TRAJ20 or TRAJ33 defined MAIT TCRs, while TRAV10 paired with TRAJ18 defined iNKT TCRs. VDJdb, accessed 1 November 2021, was searched for CMV, EBV and SARS-CoV-2 annotated TCRs, excluding TCRs annotated for multiple antigens. TCRdb applied fastp at Q25 and MiXCR to the public reads, then kept only in-frame beta chains. CDR3 protein sequences are deduplicated, and each keeps its most common genes and DNA. The V and J calls and clone size come from TCRdb's table, not from the authors' own analysis. For this sample there are 50,000 to 65,000 distinct CDR3 sequences; under 15% appear just once. Clones ranked in the top ten supply under 1.5% of the sample.

Source material: whole blood. This clonotype originated in an adult who was a healthcare worker with PCR-confirmed SARS-CoV-2 infection or an uninfected control (not recorded which). The V gene is TRBV7-2 and the J gene is TRBJ2-7; matching of 6 bases hints at TRBD1 as the D gene. The sequenced DNA: TGTGCCAGCAGCTTAGTCCAGGACAGCTACGAGCAGTACTTC. It codes for CASSLVQDSYEQYF. When the CDR3 is completed using the reference TRBV7-2 and TRBJ2-7 genes on either side, the full variable domain is GAGVSQSPSNKVTEKGKDVELRCDPISGHTALYWYRQSLGQGLEFLIYFQGNSAPDKSGLPSDRFSAERTGGSVSTLTIQRTQQEDSAVYLCASSLVQDSYEQYFGPGTRLTVT.